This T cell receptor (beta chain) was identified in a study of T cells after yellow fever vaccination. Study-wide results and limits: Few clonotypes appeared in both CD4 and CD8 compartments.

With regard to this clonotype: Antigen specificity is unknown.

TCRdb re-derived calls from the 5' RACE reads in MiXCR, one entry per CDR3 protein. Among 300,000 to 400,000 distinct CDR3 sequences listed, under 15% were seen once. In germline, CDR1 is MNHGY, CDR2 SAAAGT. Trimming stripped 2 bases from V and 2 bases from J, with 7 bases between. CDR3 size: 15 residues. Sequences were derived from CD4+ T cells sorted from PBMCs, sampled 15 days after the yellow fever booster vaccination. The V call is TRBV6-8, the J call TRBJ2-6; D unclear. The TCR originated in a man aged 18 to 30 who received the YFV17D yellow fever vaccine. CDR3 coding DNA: TGTGCCAGCAGTTACAGGCAGGCTGGGGCCAACGTCCTGACTTTC. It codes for CASSYRQAGANVLTF.